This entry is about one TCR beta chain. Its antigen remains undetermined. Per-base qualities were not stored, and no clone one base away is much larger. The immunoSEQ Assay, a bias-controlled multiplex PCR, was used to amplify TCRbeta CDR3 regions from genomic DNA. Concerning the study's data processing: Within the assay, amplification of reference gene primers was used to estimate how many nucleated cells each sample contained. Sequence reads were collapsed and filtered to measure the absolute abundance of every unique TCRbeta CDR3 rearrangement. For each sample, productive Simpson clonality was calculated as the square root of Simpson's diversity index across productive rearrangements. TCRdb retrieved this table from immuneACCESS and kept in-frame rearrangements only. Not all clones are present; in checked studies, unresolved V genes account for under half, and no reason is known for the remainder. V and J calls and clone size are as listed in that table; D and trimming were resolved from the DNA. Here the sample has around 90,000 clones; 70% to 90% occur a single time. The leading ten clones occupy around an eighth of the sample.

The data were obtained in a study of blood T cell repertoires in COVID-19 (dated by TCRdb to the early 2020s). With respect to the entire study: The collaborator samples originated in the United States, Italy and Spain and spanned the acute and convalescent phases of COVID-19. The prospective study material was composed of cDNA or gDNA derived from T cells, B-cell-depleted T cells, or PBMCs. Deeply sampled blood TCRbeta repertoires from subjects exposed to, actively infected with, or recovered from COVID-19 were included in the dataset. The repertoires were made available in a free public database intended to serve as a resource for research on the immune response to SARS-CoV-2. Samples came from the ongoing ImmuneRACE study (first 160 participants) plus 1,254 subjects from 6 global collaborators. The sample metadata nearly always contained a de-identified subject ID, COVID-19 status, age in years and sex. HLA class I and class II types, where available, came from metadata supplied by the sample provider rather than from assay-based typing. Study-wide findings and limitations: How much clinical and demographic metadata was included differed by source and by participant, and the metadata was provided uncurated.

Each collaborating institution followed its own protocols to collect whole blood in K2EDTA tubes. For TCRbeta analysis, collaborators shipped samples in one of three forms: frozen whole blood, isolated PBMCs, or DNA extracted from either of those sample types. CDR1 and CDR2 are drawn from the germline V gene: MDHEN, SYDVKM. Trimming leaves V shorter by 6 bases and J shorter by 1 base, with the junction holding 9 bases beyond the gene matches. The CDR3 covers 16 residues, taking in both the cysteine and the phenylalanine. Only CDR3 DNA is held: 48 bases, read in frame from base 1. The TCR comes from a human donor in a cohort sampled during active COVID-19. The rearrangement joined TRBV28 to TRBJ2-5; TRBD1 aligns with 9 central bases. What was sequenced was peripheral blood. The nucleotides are TGTGCCAGCAGAGTAAGGCCGGGACAGGGCCAAGAGACCCAGTACTTC. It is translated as CASRVRPGQGQETQYF.